These 31 T cell receptor beta chains came from one sample sequenced in a study of blood T cell repertoires in COVID-19. Assay: immunoSEQ multiplex PCR; the TCRdb copy retains only in-frame clones and omits some. The repertoire has some 360,000 clones, about 88% of them found once; the top ten carry approximately 0.97%. What was sequenced was PBMCs or T cells enriched from blood (not recorded which). Source of these receptors: a woman aged 30 to 39 who had been exposed to COVID-19.

V is TRBV7-3 and J is TRBJ2-7, with D perhaps matching TRBD2 (5 bases). The germline gives CDR1 SGHTA, CDR2 FQGTGA. Trimming pared 5 bases from V and 6 bases from J, leaving 11 bases between. The CDR3 is made up of 12 amino acids. The CDR3 reads CASSQPSLEQYF. CDR3 nucleotide sequence: TGTGCCAGCAGCCAGCCTAGCCTCGAGCAGTACTTC.

The chain carries TRBV15 and TRBJ2-7, with 11 bases fitting TRBD2. The junction had 2 bases not matched to a gene; V was cut back by 1 base and J by 3 bases. CDR1 and CDR2 (germline): LNHNV, YYDKDF (reference sequence). CDR3 size: 15 residues. The CDR3 here is CATSRGTSGHYEQYF. In nucleotides, the CDR3 is TGTGCCACCAGCAGAGGGACTAGCGGGCACTACGAGCAGTACTTC.

In this sample, this clone turned up once. The V call is TRBV3-1 (or the pseudogene TRBV3-2), the J call TRBJ2-5, with 14 bases that match TRBD2. This CDR3 is built from 17 residues. In germline, CDR1 is LGHDT, CDR2 YNNKEL (reference sequence). The J segment lost 2 bases and the V segment lost 4 bases, leaving 6 bases of the junction unmatched. The CDR3 protein is CASSPWGLAGEQETQYF. CDR3 DNA sequence: TGTGCCAGCAGCCCCTGGGGACTAGCGGGAGAGCAAGAGACCCAGTACTTC.

The V gene is TRBV6-5, the J gene TRBJ2-2; a possible D gene is TRBD1 (6 bases). CDR1 is MNHEY, CDR2 SVGAGI, per germline. The CDR3 has 14 residues. V was trimmed by 8 bases and J by 0 bases, leaving 10 bases between them. CDR3 protein: CASQGPANTGELFF. The CDR3, as DNA: TGTGCCAGCCAGGGGCCCGCGAACACCGGGGAGCTGTTTTTT.

This clone has only one observation. The V call is TRBV6-5, the J call TRBJ1-1; the D gene is possibly TRBD1 (6 bases). The CDR3 is 11 residues long. CDR1 is MNHEY and CDR2 is SVGAGI in the germline V gene. V lost 6 bases and J lost 8, with 10 bases in between. The DNA of the CDR3 is TGTGCCAGCAGCAGGGGTGACGAAGCTTTCTTT. It specifies CASSRGDEAFF.

There are a few counts of this clone. This sequence joins TRBV5-6 and TRBJ1-4; weak D call: TRBD1 (5 bases). Germline CDR1 is SGHDT and CDR2 is YYEEEE. V lost 10 bases to trimming and J lost 6 bases, with 13 bases between them. This CDR3 region has 12 residues. The CDR3 DNA reads as TGTGCCGCGGGGACGGCCTATGAAAAACTGTTTTTT. Amino acid sequence: CAAGTAYEKLFF.

The chain recombines TRBV20-1 with TRBJ1-1; TRBD1 aligns across 9 bases. CDR1 is DFQATT, CDR2 SNEGSKA, per germline (reference sequence). The CDR3 is 11 amino acids. J gave up 7 bases and V 4 bases, and 1 base lay outside the gene matches. For the CDR3, the DNA is TGCAGTGCTACGGGACAGGGTGAAGCTTTCTTT. Translated: CSATGQGEAFF.

The chain employs TRBV5-1 and TRBJ2-2; 11 bases are shared with TRBD2. J was trimmed by 5 bases and V by 3 bases; bases with no gene match: 6. This CDR3 spans 16 amino acids. Germline V CDR1 and CDR2: SGHRS, YFSETQ. Here the CDR3 DNA reads TGCGCCAGCAGCTCGATGGCTAGCGGGGGGACCGGGGAGCTGTTTTTT. Amino acids: CASSSMASGGTGELFF. Full variable domain (missing parts from reference TRBV5-1 and TRBJ2-2): KAGVTQTPRYLIKTRGQQVTLSCSPISGHRSVSWYQQTPGQGLQFLFEYFSETQRNKGNFPGRFSGRQFSNSRSEMNVSTLELGDSALYLCASSSMASGGTGELFFGEGSRLTVL.

This chain uses TRBV5-1 with TRBJ2-3; D unresolved. Germline CDR1 is SGHRS and CDR2 is YFSETQ. This CDR3 has 16 amino acids. Deletions cut 0 bases from V and 0 bases from J, with 11 bases between. The CDR3 sequence is CASSLGLLTSTDTQYF. The CDR3 region has the DNA TGCGCCAGCAGCTTGGGACTCCTGACTAGCACAGATACGCAGTATTTT.

V usage is TRBV7-2 and J usage is TRBJ2-5, with 12 bases identical to TRBD2. The CDR3 covers 18 residues. Trimming cost V 1 base and J 4 bases; bases outside gene matches: 10. CDR1 and CDR2 (germline): SGHTA, FQGNSA. CDR3 sequence (DNA): TGTGCCAGCAGCTTAGAAGGACTAGCGGGGCCGGGGGGAGAGACCCAGTACTTC. It yields the protein CASSLEGLAGPGGETQYF.

The chain combines TRBV10-1 with TRBJ2-3, with 14 bases fitting TRBD2. Looked up from germline, CDR1 is WNHNN and CDR2 is SYGVQD (reference sequence). The junction had 15 bases not matched to a gene; V was cut back by 5 bases and J by 2 bases. The CDR3 is made up of 20 amino acids. The CDR3 here is CASSPQGKGLAGDLTDTQYF. CDR3 nucleotide sequence: TGCGCCAGCAGTCCCCAGGGTAAGGGACTAGCGGGGGACCTCACAGATACGCAGTATTTT.

The V and J genes are TRBV27 and TRBJ2-3; D remains ambiguous. V was cut by 4 bases and J by 2 bases, with 16 bases left in between. Germline assignment: CDR1 MNHEY and CDR2 SMNVEV (reference sequence). The CDR3 length is 16 residues. For the CDR3, the DNA is TGTGCCAGCAGTTCCAACAACCGGCGGCTCACAGATACGCAGTATTTT. It codes for CASSSNNRRLTDTQYF.

This sequence joins TRBV9 and TRBJ1-1, with a possible D match to TRBD1 (5 bases). V lost 4 bases, J lost 4 bases, and 17 bases lay in between. Germline V gene data show CDR1 as SGDLS and CDR2 as YYNGEE. The CDR3 length is 15 residues. The CDR3 sequence is CASSPGWGEITEAFF. The CDR3 DNA sequence: TGTGCCAGCAGCCCGGGATGGGGGGAAATCACTGAAGCTTTCTTT. Using reference TRBV9 and TRBJ1-1 for the parts outside the CDR3, the full variable domain is DSGVTQTPKHLITATGQRVTLRCSPRSGDLSVYWYQQSLDQGLQFLIQYYNGEERAKGNILERFSAQQFPDLHSELNLSSLELGDSALYFCASSPGWGEITEAFFGQGTRLTVV.

This chain links TRBV5-4 with TRBJ2-6, with a possible D match to TRBD1 (6 bases). The CDR3 totals 17 residues. Germline-derived CDR1 and CDR2 are SGHNT and YYREEE (reference sequence). V lost 0 bases and J 0 bases, leaving 10 bases between the germline ends. Written as DNA, the CDR3 is TGTGCCAGCAGCTTGGGAGGACAGTTCTCTGGGGCCAACGTCCTGACTTTC. Its protein is CASSLGGQFSGANVLTF.

The CDR3 loop is CASSLVRTGADQPQHF. CDR3 nucleotides: TGTGCCAGCAGCTTAGTACGGACAGGGGCGGATCAGCCCCAGCATTTT. The J gene is TRBJ1-5, the V gene TRBV7-9, with 9 bases lining up with TRBD1. CDR1 is SEHNR, CDR2 FQNEAQ, per germline (reference sequence). This CDR3 spans 16 amino acids. The V gene end was trimmed by 1 base and the J gene end by 5 bases; junction bases not matched to a gene: 6. The full variable domain, rest sourced from reference TRBV7-9 and TRBJ1-5, is DTGVSQNPRHKITKRGQNVTFRCDPISEHNRLYWYRQTLGQGPEFLTYFQNEAQLEKSRLLSDRFSAERPKGSFSTLEIQRTEQGDSAMYLCASSLVRTGADQPQHFGDGTRLSIL.

J is TRBJ2-3 and V is TRBV27; possible D gene TRBD1, 5 bases. V was shortened by 10 bases and J by 6 bases, with 23 bases between the two germline ends. Germline CDR1 and CDR2: MNHEY and SMNVEV (reference sequence). This CDR3 is 15 amino acids long. This chain's CDR3 is CATTSQGSVTDTQYF. The CDR3 nucleotides are TGTGCCACCACGTCGCAGGGCTCAGTCACGGATACGCAGTATTTT.

This clone has a single count. V gene TRBV28 combines with J gene TRBJ1-1; 7 bases line up with TRBD1. V was pared by 8 bases and J by 0 bases, with 6 bases of the junction left unmatched. Germline V gene lookup returns CDR1 MDHEN and CDR2 SYDVKM. CDR3 length: 14 amino acids. The CDR3 loop is CASAQGGMNTEAFF. The CDR3 nucleotides are TGTGCCAGCGCTCAGGGGGGCATGAACACTGAAGCTTTCTTT.

The CDR3 here is CASSHRQSNTEAFF. In DNA, the CDR3 is TGTGCCAGCAGCCACCGACAGAGTAACACTGAAGCTTTCTTT. The chain recombines TRBV5-4 with TRBJ1-1; a weak D match, TRBD1 (5 bases). Per germline, CDR1 SGHNT and CDR2 YYREEE (reference sequence). V lost 4 bases and J 2 bases, leaving 12 bases between the germline ends. This CDR3 region has 14 residues.

The chain recombines TRBV5-6 with TRBJ2-7; TRBD1 aligns across 7 bases. CDR3 length equals 13 residues. Germline V gene sequence: CDR1 SGHDT, CDR2 YYEEEE. V was clipped by 3 bases and J by 5 bases; unmatched bases: 5. CDR3 DNA: TGTGCCAGCAGCTCGACAGGGTCTAACGAGCAGTACTTC. Its protein is CASSSTGSNEQYF.

The chain couples TRBV24-1 to TRBJ2-3, with 7 bases lining up with TRBD2. This CDR3 contains 17 residues. Germline assignment: CDR1 KGHDR and CDR2 SFDVKD. With V trimmed by 4 bases and J by 2 bases, 11 bases remained unmatched. The CDR3 sequence: CATSEVRRLADTDTQYF. The CDR3, as DNA: TGTGCCACCAGTGAGGTTAGGAGGCTAGCGGACACAGATACGCAGTATTTT.

CDR3 DNA: TGTGCCAGCAGTTCGTCTACAGGGGGCGGGCAGCCCCAGCATTTT. Translation: CASSSSTGGGQPQHF. The chain recombines TRBV27 with TRBJ1-5; 9 bases map to TRBD1. The CDR3 sequence is 15 residues long. CDR1 is MNHEY and CDR2 is SMNVEV in the germline V gene (reference sequence). V trimming: 4 bases; J trimming: 7 bases; junction bases outside the gene matches: 8.

The chain couples TRBV6-5 to TRBJ1-4; D possibly corresponds to TRBD1 (6 bases). This CDR3 contains 14 residues. The V end was cut by 7 bases, the J end by 8 bases, with 17 bases between. Germline V CDR1 and CDR2: MNHEY, SVGAGI. CDR3 in amino acids: CASTVGGPEEKLFF. The CDR3 DNA follows: TGTGCCAGCACCGTCGGGGGGCCAGAAGAAAAACTGTTTTTT.

The chain employs TRBV19 and TRBJ1-4; a weak D match, TRBD1 (6 bases). Germline CDR1 and CDR2: LNHDA and SQIVND (reference sequence). The V end was cut by 6 bases, the J end by 4 bases, with 21 bases between. The CDR3 runs to 17 residues. The CDR3 loop reads CASRFAHNPGDNEKLFF. The CDR3 nucleotides read TGTGCCAGTAGGTTTGCCCACAATCCAGGGGATAATGAAAAACTGTTTTTT.

Turning to this clone: Distinct nucleotide sequences in the sample also encode this CDR3. The chain uses TRBV18 and TRBJ2-7, with a tentative D call TRBD1 (6 bases). CDR3 length equals 15 residues. Trimming removed 1 base from V and 1 base from J, with 11 bases in between. CDR1 and CDR2 from the germline V gene are KGHSH and LQKENI. In DNA form, the CDR3 reads TGTGCCAGCTCACCACGTCAGGGGTCTTCCTACGAGCAGTACTTC. Its translation is CASSPRQGSSYEQYF.

The chain couples TRBV7-9 to TRBJ2-7; 9 nucleotides align to TRBD1. V lost 5 bases, J lost 3 bases, and 8 bases stayed unmatched. The CDR3 has 15 residues. Germline V gene data show CDR1 as SEHNR and CDR2 as FQNEAQ (reference sequence). The CDR3 nucleotides are TGTGCCAGCAGCCCAACCGGGACAGGGAACTACGAGCAGTACTTC. It codes for CASSPTGTGNYEQYF.

A single count supports this clone. The rearrangement links TRBV24-1 to TRBJ1-6; D gene ambiguous. There are 14 residues in the CDR3. Per germline, CDR1 KGHDR and CDR2 SFDVKD. The ends were cut back, 0 bases at V and 8 bases at J, with 7 bases in the middle. The CDR3 coding sequence is TGTGCCACCAGTGATTTGCAACAGTATTCACCCCTCCACTTT. Translation gives CATSDLQQYSPLHF.

The V gene is TRBV7-2, the J gene TRBJ2-3; weak D call: TRBD2 (5 bases). From germline, CDR1 is SGHTA and CDR2 FQGNSA. The CDR3 has 16 amino acids. Trimming left V 4 bases short and J 1 base short, with 15 bases between. CDR3 in DNA: TGTGCCAGCAGCTCACAGCGGAGCGAACGCACAGATACGCAGTATTTT. It codes for CASSSQRSERTDTQYF.

The rearrangement joins TRBV11-3 to TRBJ1-5; D is possibly TRBD1 (5 bases). CDR1 and CDR2 from the germline V gene are SGHNT and YENEEA. The CDR3 is 13 residues long. V dropped 5 bases and J dropped 4 bases, with 9 bases sitting between them. The CDR3 nucleotides are TGTGCCAGCAGCGCGACAGCGAATCAGCCCCAGCATTTT. Residues: CASSATANQPQHF.

J is TRBJ2-3 and V is TRBV28, with TRBD1 matching over 10 bases. With V trimmed by 0 bases and J by 1 base, 16 bases remained unmatched. Germline CDR1 is MDHEN and CDR2 is SYDVKM. This CDR3 spans 21 amino acids. CDR3 nucleotide sequence: TGTGCCAGCAGTTTATGGTGGCCTGGCAAGGGACAGGGGTATGGCACAGATACGCAGTATTTT. Translation: CASSLWWPGKGQGYGTDTQYF.

This clone was found once. The chain uses TRBV14 and TRBJ1-2; no clear D. V lost 6 bases and J lost 5, with 19 bases in between. CDR1 SGHDN and CDR2 FVKESK come from the germline V gene. The CDR3 is 15 amino acids. DNA of the CDR3: TGTGCCAGCAGTCGAAGCGAGGGAGGGTATTATGGCTACACCTTC. This codes for CASSRSEGGYYGYTF.

V is TRBV7-9 and J is TRBJ2-7; D may be TRBD1 (5 bases). V was trimmed by 6 bases and J by 0 bases, leaving 18 bases between them. This CDR3 spans 16 amino acids. Germline V gene data show CDR1 as SEHNR and CDR2 as FQNEAQ (reference sequence). This chain's CDR3 is CASSSKLGLDSYEQYF. The CDR3 region has the DNA TGTGCCAGCAGTTCCAAGCTGGGGCTTGACTCCTACGAGCAGTACTTC.